This T cell receptor (beta chain) comes out of a study of blood T cell repertoires in COVID-19. Study information: PBMCs, B-cell-depleted T cells, or T cells provided the cDNA or gDNA that made up the material.

Clones were sequenced by immunoSEQ multiplex PCR, and TCRdb holds only the in-frame ones, with some missing. The sample lists fewer than 350,000 clones, approximately 91% occurring once. Participants, roughly 18 to 90 years old, spanned approximately 25 US areas. This clonotype was sampled from a middle-aged woman with acute COVID-19. The sample comprised PBMCs or T cells enriched from blood (not recorded which).

This CDR3 reads CAWSDGQGDGYTF. The CDR3 region has the DNA TGTGCCTGGAGTGACGGACAGGGGGATGGCTACACCTTC. This chain joins TRBV30 and TRBJ1-2, with 10 positions matching TRBD1. V shed 1 base, J shed 6 bases, and the junction held 2 bases outside the gene matches. The CDR3 contains 13 residues. Germline lookup yields CDR1 GTSNPN and CDR2 SVGIG (reference sequence).